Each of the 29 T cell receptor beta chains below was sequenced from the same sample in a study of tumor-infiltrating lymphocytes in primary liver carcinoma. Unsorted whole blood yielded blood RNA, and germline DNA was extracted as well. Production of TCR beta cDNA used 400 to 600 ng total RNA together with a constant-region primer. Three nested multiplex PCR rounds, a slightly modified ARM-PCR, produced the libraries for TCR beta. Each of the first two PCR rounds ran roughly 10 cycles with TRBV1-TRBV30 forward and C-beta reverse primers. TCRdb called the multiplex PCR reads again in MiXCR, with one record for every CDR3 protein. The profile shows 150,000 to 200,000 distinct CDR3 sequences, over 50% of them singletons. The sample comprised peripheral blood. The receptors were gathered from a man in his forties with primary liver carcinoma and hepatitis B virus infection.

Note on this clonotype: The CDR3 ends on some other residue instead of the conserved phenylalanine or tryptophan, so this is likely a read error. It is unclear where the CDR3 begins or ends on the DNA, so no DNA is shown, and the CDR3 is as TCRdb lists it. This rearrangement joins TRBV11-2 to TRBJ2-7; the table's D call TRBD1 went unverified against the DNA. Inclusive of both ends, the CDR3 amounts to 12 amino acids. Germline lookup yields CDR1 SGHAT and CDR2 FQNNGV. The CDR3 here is CASSLGGAEEYS.

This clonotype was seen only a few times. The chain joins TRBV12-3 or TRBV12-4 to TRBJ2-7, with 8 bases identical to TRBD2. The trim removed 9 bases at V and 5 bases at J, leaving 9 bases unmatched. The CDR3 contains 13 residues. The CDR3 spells CASSPAGAHEQYF. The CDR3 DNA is TGTGCCAGTTCTCCAGCGGGAGCTCACGAGCAGTACTTC.

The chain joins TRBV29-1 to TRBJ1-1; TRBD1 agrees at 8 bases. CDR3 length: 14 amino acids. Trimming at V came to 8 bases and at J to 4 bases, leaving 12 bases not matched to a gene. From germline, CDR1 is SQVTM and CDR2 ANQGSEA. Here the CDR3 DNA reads TGCAGCCTCATCCCGAGGACAGGGTCCACTGAAGCTTTCTTT. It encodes CSLIPRTGSTEAFF.

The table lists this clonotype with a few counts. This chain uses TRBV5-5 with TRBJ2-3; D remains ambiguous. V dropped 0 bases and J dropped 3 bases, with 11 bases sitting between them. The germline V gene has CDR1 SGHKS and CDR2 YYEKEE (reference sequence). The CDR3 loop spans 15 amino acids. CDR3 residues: CASSLVLVQTDTQYF. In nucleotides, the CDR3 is TGTGCCAGCAGCTTGGTGTTGGTCCAGACAGATACGCAGTATTTT.

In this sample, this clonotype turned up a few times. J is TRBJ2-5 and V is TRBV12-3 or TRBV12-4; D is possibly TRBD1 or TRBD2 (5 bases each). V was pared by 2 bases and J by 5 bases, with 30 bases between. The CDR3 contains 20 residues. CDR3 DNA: TGTGCCAGCAGTTTACCATCTGCAGGTTCGGGGACCAACCCCCGGGAGACCCAGTACTTC. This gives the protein CASSLPSAGSGTNPRETQYF.

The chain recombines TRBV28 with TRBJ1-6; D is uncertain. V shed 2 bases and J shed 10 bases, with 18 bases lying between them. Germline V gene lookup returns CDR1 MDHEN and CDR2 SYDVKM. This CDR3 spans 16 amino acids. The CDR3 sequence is CASSLLGRAERSPLHF. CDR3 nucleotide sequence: TGTGCCAGCAGTTTACTGGGTAGGGCGGAAAGGTCACCCCTCCACTTT.

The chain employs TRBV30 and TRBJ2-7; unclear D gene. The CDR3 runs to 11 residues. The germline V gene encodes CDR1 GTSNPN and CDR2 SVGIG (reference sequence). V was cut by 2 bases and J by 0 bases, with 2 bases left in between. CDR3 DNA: TGTGCCTGGAGTAGCTCCTACGAGCAGTACTTC. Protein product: CAWSSSYEQYF.

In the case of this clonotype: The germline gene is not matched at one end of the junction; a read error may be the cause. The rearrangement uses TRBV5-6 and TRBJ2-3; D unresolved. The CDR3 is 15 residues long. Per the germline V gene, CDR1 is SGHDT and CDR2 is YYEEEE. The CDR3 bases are TGTTCCAGCAGCGCGACCGCTACTCTCACAGATACGCAGTATTTT. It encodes CSSSATATLTDTQYF.

CDR3 DNA sequence: TGTGCCAGCAGTGAACTGTCAGGGAGGGAACAGCCCCAGCATTTT. This sequence encodes CASSELSGREQPQHF. The rearrangement links TRBV6-1 to TRBJ1-5; weak D call: TRBD1 (5 bases). The CDR3 has 15 amino acids. V shed 2 bases and J shed 7 bases, with 15 bases lying between them. Germline values: CDR1 MNHNS, CDR2 SASEGT.

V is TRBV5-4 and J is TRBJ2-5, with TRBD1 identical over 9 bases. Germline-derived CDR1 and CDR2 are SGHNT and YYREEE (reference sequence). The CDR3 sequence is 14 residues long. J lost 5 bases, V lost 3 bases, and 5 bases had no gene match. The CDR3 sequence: CASSSGTGRETQYF. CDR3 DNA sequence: TGTGCCAGCAGCTCCGGGACAGGGCGGGAGACCCAGTACTTC.

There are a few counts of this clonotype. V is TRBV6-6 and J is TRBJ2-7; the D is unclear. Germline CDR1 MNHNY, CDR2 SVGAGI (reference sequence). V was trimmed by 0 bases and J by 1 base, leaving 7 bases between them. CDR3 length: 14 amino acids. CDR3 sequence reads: CASSYSELSYEQYF. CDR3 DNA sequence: TGTGCCAGCAGTTACTCAGAACTATCCTACGAGCAGTACTTC.

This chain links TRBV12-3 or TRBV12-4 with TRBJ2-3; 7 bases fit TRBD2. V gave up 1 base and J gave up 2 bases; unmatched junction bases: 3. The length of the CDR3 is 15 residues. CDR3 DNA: TGTGCCAGCAGTTTAGATAAGCGGGACACAGATACGCAGTATTTT. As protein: CASSLDKRDTDTQYF.

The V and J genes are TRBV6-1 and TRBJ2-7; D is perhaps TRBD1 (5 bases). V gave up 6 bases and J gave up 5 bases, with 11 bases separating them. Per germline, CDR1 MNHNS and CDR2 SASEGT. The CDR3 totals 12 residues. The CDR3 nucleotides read TGTGCCAGCAGCGTCAGGGTCCACGAGCAGTACTTC. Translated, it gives CASSVRVHEQYF.

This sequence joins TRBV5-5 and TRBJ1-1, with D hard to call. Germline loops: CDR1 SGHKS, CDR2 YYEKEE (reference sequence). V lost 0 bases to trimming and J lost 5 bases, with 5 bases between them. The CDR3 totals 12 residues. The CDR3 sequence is CASSLATTEAFF. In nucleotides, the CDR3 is TGTGCCAGCAGCTTGGCGACGACTGAAGCTTTCTTT.

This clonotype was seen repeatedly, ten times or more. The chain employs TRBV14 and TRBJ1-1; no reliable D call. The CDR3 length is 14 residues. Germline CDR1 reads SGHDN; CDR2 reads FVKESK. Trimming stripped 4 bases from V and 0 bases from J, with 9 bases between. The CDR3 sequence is CASSPRGLNTEAFF. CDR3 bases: TGTGCCAGCAGCCCCAGAGGGTTGAACACTGAAGCTTTCTTT.

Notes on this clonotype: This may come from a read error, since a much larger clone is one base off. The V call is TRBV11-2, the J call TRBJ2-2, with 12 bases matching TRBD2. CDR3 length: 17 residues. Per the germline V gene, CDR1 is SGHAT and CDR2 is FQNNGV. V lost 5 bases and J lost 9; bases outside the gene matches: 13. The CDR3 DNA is TGTGCCAGCAGCGTTCTAGCGGGAGGGCCGCGGACCCGGGAGCTGTTTTTT. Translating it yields CASSVLAGGPRTRELFF. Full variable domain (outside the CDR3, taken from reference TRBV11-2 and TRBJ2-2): EAGVAQSPRYKIIEKRQSVAFWCNPISGHATLYWYQQILGQGPKLLIQFQNNGVVDDSQLPKDRFSAERLKGVDSTLKIQPAKLEDSAVYLCASSVLAGGPRTRELFFGEGSRLTVL.

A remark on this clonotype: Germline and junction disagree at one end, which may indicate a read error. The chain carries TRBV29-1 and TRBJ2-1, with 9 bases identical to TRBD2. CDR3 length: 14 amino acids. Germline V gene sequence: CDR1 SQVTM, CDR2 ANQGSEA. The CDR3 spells CSARGGGLYIEQFF. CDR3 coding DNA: TGTAGCGCACGCGGGGGGGGCCTCTACATTGAGCAGTTCTTC.

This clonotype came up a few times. DNA of the CDR3: TGCGCCAGCAGCCAGACTCAGGGAGACCCCTACGAGCAGTACTTC. Its translation: CASSQTQGDPYEQYF. The V gene is TRBV4-1, the J gene TRBJ2-7, with D perhaps TRBD1 or TRBD2 (5 bases each). The CDR3 is made up of 15 amino acids. V was trimmed by 3 bases and J by 2 bases, leaving 14 bases between them. CDR1 is MGHRA and CDR2 is YSYEKL in the germline V gene.

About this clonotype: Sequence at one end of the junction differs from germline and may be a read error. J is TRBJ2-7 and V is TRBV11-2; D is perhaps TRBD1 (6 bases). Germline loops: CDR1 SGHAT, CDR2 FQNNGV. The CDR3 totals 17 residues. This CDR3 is CASCLFSRDMDPYEQYF. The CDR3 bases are TGTGCCAGCTGCTTATTCTCACGGGACATGGACCCCTACGAGCAGTACTTC.

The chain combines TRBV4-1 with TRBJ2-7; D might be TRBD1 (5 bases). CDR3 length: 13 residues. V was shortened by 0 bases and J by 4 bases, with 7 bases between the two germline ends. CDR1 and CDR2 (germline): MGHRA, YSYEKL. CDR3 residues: CASSQDREYEQYF. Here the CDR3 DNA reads TGCGCCAGCAGCCAAGACAGGGAATACGAGCAGTACTTC.

The CDR3 protein is CASRNLVQASNSPLHF. The CDR3, as DNA: TGTGCCAGCAGGAACCTTGTCCAGGCTAGTAATTCACCCCTCCACTTT. The chain combines TRBV21-1 with TRBJ1-6; the table's TRBD1 call for D was not verified on the DNA. TRBV21-1 is a pseudogene segment. The CDR3 is 16 residues long.

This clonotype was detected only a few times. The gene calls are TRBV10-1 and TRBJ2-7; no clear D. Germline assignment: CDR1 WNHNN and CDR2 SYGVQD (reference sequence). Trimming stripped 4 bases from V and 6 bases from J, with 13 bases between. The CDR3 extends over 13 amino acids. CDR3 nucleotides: TGCGCCAGCAGTGTAGGCCCCTCTCGCGAGCAGTACTTC. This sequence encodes CASSVGPSREQYF.

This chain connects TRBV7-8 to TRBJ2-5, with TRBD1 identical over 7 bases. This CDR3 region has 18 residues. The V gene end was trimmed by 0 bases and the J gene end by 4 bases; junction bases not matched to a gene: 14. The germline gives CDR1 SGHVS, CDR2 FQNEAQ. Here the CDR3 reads CASSLALTGGRGRETQYF. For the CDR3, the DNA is TGTGCCAGCAGCTTAGCATTAACAGGAGGCAGGGGGAGAGAGACCCAGTACTTC.

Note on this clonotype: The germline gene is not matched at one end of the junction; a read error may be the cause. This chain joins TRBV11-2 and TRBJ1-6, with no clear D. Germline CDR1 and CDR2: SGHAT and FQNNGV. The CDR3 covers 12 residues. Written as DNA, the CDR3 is TGTCCCAGCAGCTTAATAGGTTCAGCCCTCCACTTT. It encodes CPSSLIGSALHF. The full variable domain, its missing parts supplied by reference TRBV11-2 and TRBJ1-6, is EAGVAQSPRYKIIEKRQSVAFWCNPISGHATLYWYQQILGQGPKLLIQFQNNGVVDDSQLPKDRFSAERLKGVDSTLKIQPAKLEDSAVYLCPSSLIGSALHFGNGTRLTVT.

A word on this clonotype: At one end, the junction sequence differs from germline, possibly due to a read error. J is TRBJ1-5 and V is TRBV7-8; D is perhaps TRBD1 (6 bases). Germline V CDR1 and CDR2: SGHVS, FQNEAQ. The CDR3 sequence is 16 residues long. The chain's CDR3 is CASSLGGRGQNQLQHF. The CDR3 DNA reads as TGTGCCAGCAGCTTAGGCGGCAGGGGACAAAATCAGCTCCAGCATTTT.

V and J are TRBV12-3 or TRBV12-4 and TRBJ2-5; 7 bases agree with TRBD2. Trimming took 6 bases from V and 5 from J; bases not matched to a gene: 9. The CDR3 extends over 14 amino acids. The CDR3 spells CASRAGRPVETQYF. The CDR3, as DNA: TGTGCCAGCAGAGCGGGACGGCCGGTTGAGACCCAGTACTTC.

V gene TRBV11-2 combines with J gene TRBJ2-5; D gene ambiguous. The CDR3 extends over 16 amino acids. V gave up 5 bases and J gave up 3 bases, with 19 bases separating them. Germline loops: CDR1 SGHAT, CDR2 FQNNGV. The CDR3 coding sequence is TGTGCCAGCAGCCCCCGAACCTTTCCGATGGAAGAGACCCAGTACTTC. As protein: CASSPRTFPMEETQYF. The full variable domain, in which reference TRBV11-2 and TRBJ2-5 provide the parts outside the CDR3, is EAGVAQSPRYKIIEKRQSVAFWCNPISGHATLYWYQQILGQGPKLLIQFQNNGVVDDSQLPKDRFSAERLKGVDSTLKIQPAKLEDSAVYLCASSPRTFPMEETQYFGPGTRLLVL.

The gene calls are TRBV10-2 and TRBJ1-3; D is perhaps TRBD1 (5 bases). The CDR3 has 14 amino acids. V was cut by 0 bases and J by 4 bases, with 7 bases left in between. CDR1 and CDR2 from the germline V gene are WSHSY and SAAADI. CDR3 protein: CASSESGDGNTIYF. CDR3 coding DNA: TGCGCCAGCAGTGAGTCAGGGGACGGAAACACCATATATTTT.

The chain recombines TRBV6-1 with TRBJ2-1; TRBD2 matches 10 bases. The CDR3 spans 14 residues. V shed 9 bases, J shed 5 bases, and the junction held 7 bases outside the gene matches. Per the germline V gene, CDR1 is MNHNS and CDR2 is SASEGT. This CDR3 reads CASSTSGVNNEQFF. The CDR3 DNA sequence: TGTGCCAGTAGCACTAGCGGGGTGAACAATGAGCAGTTCTTC.